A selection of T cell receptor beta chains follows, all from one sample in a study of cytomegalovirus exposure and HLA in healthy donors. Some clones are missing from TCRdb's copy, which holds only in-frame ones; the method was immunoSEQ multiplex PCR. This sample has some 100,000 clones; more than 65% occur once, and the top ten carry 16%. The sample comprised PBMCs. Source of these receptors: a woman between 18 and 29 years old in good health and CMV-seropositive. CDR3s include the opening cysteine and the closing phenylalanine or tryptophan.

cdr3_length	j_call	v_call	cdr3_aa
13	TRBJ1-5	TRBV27	CASSFRENQPQHF
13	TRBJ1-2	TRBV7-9	CASSLDRGDGYTF
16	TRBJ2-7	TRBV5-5	CASSLEQGTTFYEQYF
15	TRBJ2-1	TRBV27	CASSPTWLQGNEQFF
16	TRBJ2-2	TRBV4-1	CASSQMGGSGTGELFF
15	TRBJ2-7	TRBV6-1	CASSEGTSGSYEQYF
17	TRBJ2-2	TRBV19	CASSLPTSGANTGELFF
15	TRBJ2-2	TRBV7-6	CASSLGLAGAGELFF
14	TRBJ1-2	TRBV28	CASLEAPANYGYTF
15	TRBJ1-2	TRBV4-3	CASSQVREGGYVYTF
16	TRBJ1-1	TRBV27	CASQSSGGQGRFEAFF
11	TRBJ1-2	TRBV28	CASSPGQGDTF
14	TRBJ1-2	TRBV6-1	CASSKGGGSSGYTF
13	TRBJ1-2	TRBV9	CASSARQEYVYTF
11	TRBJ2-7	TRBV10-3	CAISEGAEQYF
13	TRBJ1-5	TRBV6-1	CASSAQGTQPQHF
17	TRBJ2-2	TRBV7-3	CASSPTGAGGPSGELFF
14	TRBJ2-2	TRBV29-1	CSVDRYANTGELFF
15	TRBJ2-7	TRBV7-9	CASSLAVTGEYEQYF
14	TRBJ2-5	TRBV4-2	CASSRPGLAETQYF
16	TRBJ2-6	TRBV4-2	CASSPQTGSGANVLTF
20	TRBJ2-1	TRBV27	CASSFTPLAGGPWSYNEQFF
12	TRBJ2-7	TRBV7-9	CSSINARGEQYF
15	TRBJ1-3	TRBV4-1	CASSPDRGSGNTIYF
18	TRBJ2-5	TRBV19	CASSPNPPGSGGTETQYF
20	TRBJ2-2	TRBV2	CASSEALGTGGPTNTGELFF
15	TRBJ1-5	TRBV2	CASSPQGADNQPQHF
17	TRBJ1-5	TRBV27	CASAVGGAGFGNQPQHF
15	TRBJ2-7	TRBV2	CASSDREQTWHEQYF
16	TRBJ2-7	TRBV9	CASSVGSGSSSYEQYF
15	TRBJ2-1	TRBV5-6	CASSNVAGGPREQFF
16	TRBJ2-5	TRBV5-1	CASSLGTTSGQETQYF
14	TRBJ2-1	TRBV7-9	CASRSSGEPNEQFF
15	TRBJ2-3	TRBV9	CASSVNSGRVDTQYF
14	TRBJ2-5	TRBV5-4	CASSSTTSAETQYF
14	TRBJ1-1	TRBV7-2	CASSSGQGHTEAFF
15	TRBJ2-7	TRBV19	CASSIKQGGIYEQYF
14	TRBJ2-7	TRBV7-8	CASSLGGGTYEQYF
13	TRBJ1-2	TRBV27	CASSAGANYGYTF
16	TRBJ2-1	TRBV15	CATSRGIGTGDNEQFF
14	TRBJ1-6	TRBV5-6	CASNLGAATSPLHF
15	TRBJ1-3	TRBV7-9	CASSSPEGAGNTIYF
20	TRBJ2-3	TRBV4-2	CASSPREASPGDWFTDTQYF
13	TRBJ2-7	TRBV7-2	CASSLGAHYEQYF
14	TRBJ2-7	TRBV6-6	CASSGAGLSYEQYF
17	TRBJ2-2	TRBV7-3	CASSVVGAAANTGELFF
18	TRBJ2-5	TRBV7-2	CASRGPLLAGGREETQYF